The source of this T cell receptor beta chain is a study of T cell responses to AZD1222 COVID-19 vaccine. Study-wide results and limits: Donors skewed white British and female; clonal diversity was possibly underestimated. Unmutated variant regions are reportedly targeted by nearly half of spike-specific TCRs. Among those given AZD1222, only five or six were seropositive at baseline.

Concerning this clone: What it binds is unknown.

Here immunoSEQ multiplex PCR was the method, and the copy in TCRdb shows in-frame clones only, minus some. The table has about 140,000 clones, 92% seen once. Germline values: CDR1 SGHNT, CDR2 YYREEE (reference sequence). The CDR3 extends over 13 amino acids. Between the trimmed V and J ends, which lost 0 bases and 6 bases, there was a span of 9 bases. The TCR was taken from an adult who received the AZD1222 COVID-19 vaccine. The sequencing used peripheral blood, collected 28 days after the second AZD1222 dose. The V gene is TRBV5-4, the J gene TRBJ1-2; D not resolved. The CDR3 protein is CASSLVGFDGYTF. In nucleotides, the CDR3 is TGTGCCAGCAGCTTGGTGGGGTTCGATGGCTACACCTTC. The full variable domain, in which reference TRBV5-4 and TRBJ1-2 provide the parts outside the CDR3, is ETGVTQSPTHLIKTRGQQVTLRCSSQSGHNTVSWYQQALGQGPQFIFQYYREEENGRGNFPPRFSGLQFPNYSSELNVNALELDDSALYLCASSLVGFDGYTFGSGTRLTVV.